Listed below are T cell receptor beta chains from one sample, sequenced in a study of cytomegalovirus exposure and HLA in healthy donors. Only in-frame clones appear in the TCRdb table, and some are missing; sequencing was by immunoSEQ multiplex PCR. Of about 93,000 clones listed, about 81% are singletons. Source material: PBMCs. The receptors shown here come from a woman aged 40-49 years in good health and CMV-seronegative. The CDR3 runs from the conserved cysteine through the conserved F or W. The D gene is left open where the match is weak. Rows give clone size only sometimes, using once, few, many, or a class for an expanded clone.

d_call: .
clone_size: once
v_call: TRBV4-1
j_call: TRBJ1-1
cdr3_aa: CASSQDPARGDSNTEAFF
cdr3_nt: TGCGCCAGCAGCCAAGATCCCGCACGGGGGGACTCGAACACTGAAGCTTTCTTT

d_call: .
clone_size: once
v_call: TRBV5-1
j_call: TRBJ1-1
cdr3_aa: CASSLDWGQNTEAFF
cdr3_nt: TGCGCCAGCAGTTTGGATTGGGGCCAGAACACTGAAGCTTTCTTT

d_call: TRBD2
clone_size: .
v_call: TRBV30
j_call: TRBJ2-1
cdr3_aa: CAWTSGYNEQFF
cdr3_nt: TGTGCCTGGACTAGCGGTTACAATGAGCAGTTCTTC

d_call: TRBD1
clone_size: .
v_call: TRBV25-1
j_call: TRBJ2-7
cdr3_aa: CAPWTGASYEQYF
cdr3_nt: TGTGCCCCTTGGACAGGGGCGTCCTACGAGCAGTACTTC

d_call: .
clone_size: .
v_call: TRBV2
j_call: TRBJ2-1
cdr3_aa: CASSVGENEQFF
cdr3_nt: TGTGCCAGCAGTGTTGGGGAGAATGAGCAGTTCTTC

d_call: .
clone_size: few
v_call: TRBV5-1
j_call: TRBJ1-2
cdr3_aa: CASRTGANYGYTF
cdr3_nt: TGCGCCAGCAGGACGGGAGCTAACTATGGCTACACCTTC

d_call: TRBD1
clone_size: few
v_call: TRBV2
j_call: TRBJ2-1
cdr3_aa: CASSEAVGQGRGQFF
cdr3_nt: TGTGCCAGCAGTGAAGCGGTGGGACAGGGGAGGGGGCAGTTCTTC

d_call: TRBD1
clone_size: .
v_call: TRBV10-3
j_call: TRBJ1-2
cdr3_aa: CAISAPGQVLHGYTF
cdr3_nt: TGTGCCATCAGTGCCCCGGGACAGGTCCTTCACGGCTACACCTTC

d_call: .
clone_size: .
v_call: TRBV19
j_call: TRBJ2-6
cdr3_aa: CASSIEERISSGANVLTF
cdr3_nt: TGTGCCAGTAGTATAGAGGAGCGGATTAGCTCTGGGGCCAACGTCCTGACTTTC

d_call: TRBD1
clone_size: few
v_call: TRBV5-1
j_call: TRBJ1-1
cdr3_aa: CASTQIRASGQGMNTEAFF
cdr3_nt: TGCGCCAGCACCCAGATTCGGGCTAGTGGACAGGGGATGAACACTGAAGCTTTCTTT

d_call: .
clone_size: .
v_call: TRBV29-1
j_call: TRBJ1-1
cdr3_aa: CSVSGAMNTEAFF
cdr3_nt: TGCAGCGTTTCAGGGGCGATGAACACTGAAGCTTTCTTT

d_call: TRBD2
clone_size: .
v_call: TRBV10-3
j_call: TRBJ2-1
cdr3_aa: CAISESIQTPKGLAGANSYNEQFF
cdr3_nt: TGTGCCATCAGTGAGTCGATACAGACCCCGAAGGGACTAGCGGGAGCAAACTCCTACAATGAGCAGTTCTTC

d_call: TRBD1
clone_size: .
v_call: TRBV11-2
j_call: TRBJ1-1
cdr3_aa: CASSVGRTGGRVAEAFF
cdr3_nt: TGTGCCAGCAGCGTAGGCAGGACAGGGGGCAGAGTGGCTGAAGCTTTCTTT

d_call: TRBD2
clone_size: .
v_call: TRBV5-4
j_call: TRBJ2-3
cdr3_aa: CASSPGLAGVGTDTQYF
cdr3_nt: TGTGCCAGCAGCCCGGGACTAGCGGGAGTAGGAACAGATACGCAGTATTTT

d_call: TRBD1
clone_size: .
v_call: TRBV18
j_call: TRBJ2-7
cdr3_aa: CASSPDRGNYEQYF
cdr3_nt: TGTGCCAGCTCACCGGACAGGGGGAACTACGAGCAGTACTTC

d_call: TRBD1
clone_size: .
v_call: TRBV5-1
j_call: TRBJ1-2
cdr3_aa: CASSPRTGGLKGYTF
cdr3_nt: TGCGCCAGCAGCCCTAGGACAGGGGGGTTAAAGGGCTACACCTTC

d_call: TRBD1
clone_size: .
v_call: TRBV6-5
j_call: TRBJ2-5
cdr3_aa: CASSWRTGGNKETQYF
cdr3_nt: TGTGCCAGCAGTTGGAGGACAGGGGGAAATAAGGAGACCCAGTACTTC

d_call: .
clone_size: few
v_call: TRBV2
j_call: TRBJ1-5
cdr3_aa: CASSGGGANQPQHF
cdr3_nt: TGTGCCAGCAGTGGTGGGGGGGCCAATCAGCCCCAGCATTTT

d_call: .
clone_size: .
v_call: TRBV6-1
j_call: TRBJ1-4
cdr3_aa: CASSEARGGKLFF
cdr3_nt: TGTGCCAGCAGTGAAGCTCGGGGGGGAAAACTGTTTTTT

d_call: .
clone_size: .
v_call: TRBV10-2
j_call: TRBJ2-5
cdr3_aa: CASRGLAEETQYF
cdr3_nt: TGCGCCAGCAGGGGGTTAGCGGAAGAGACCCAGTACTTC

d_call: .
clone_size: .
v_call: TRBV30
j_call: TRBJ1-1
cdr3_aa: CAWSGLGRGTEAFF
cdr3_nt: TGTGCCTGGAGTGGACTTGGTAGGGGCACTGAAGCTTTCTTT

d_call: .
clone_size: .
v_call: TRBV7-9
j_call: TRBJ2-2
cdr3_aa: CASSLVHGQRGELFF
cdr3_nt: TGTGCCAGCAGCTTAGTTCATGGCCAGCGCGGGGAGCTGTTTTTT

d_call: .
clone_size: few
v_call: TRBV19
j_call: TRBJ2-7
cdr3_aa: CASSGVTYEQYF
cdr3_nt: TGTGCCAGTAGTGGAGTGACCTACGAGCAGTACTTC

d_call: .
clone_size: once
v_call: TRBV5-1
j_call: TRBJ2-2
cdr3_aa: CASSLECARTGELFF
cdr3_nt: TGCGCCAGCAGCTTGGAATGCGCAAGAACCGGGGAGCTGTTTTTT

d_call: TRBD1
clone_size: .
v_call: TRBV5-1
j_call: TRBJ1-1
cdr3_aa: CASSQRRTGDTEAFF
cdr3_nt: TGCGCCAGCAGTCAAAGACGGACAGGGGACACTGAAGCTTTCTTT

d_call: TRBD1
clone_size: .
v_call: TRBV4-2
j_call: TRBJ1-1
cdr3_aa: CASSQDMGTGMNTEAFF
cdr3_nt: TGTGCCAGCAGCCAAGATATGGGGACAGGGATGAACACTGAAGCTTTCTTT

d_call: .
clone_size: .
v_call: TRBV5-5
j_call: TRBJ1-4
cdr3_aa: CASRGLGAGNEKLFF
cdr3_nt: TGTGCCAGCAGAGGGTTGGGGGCCGGTAATGAAAAACTGTTTTTT

d_call: .
clone_size: .
v_call: TRBV21-1
j_call: TRBJ1-2
cdr3_aa: CASSKGAKWGVLGGNYGYTF
cdr3_nt: TGTGCCAGCAGCAAAGGAGCGAAATGGGGGGTTCTTGGTGGGAACTATGGCTACACCTTC

d_call: TRBD2
clone_size: .
v_call: TRBV5-1
j_call: TRBJ2-1
cdr3_aa: CASINSGTNNEQFF
cdr3_nt: TGCGCCAGCATAAATAGCGGGACCAACAATGAGCAGTTCTTC

d_call: .
clone_size: .
v_call: TRBV6-5
j_call: TRBJ1-1
cdr3_aa: CASSYSGNGRNTEAFF
cdr3_nt: TGTGCCAGCAGTTACTCGGGTAACGGGAGGAACACTGAAGCTTTCTTT

d_call: .
clone_size: .
v_call: TRBV19
j_call: TRBJ1-1
cdr3_aa: CASSIRQGGTEAFF
cdr3_nt: TGTGCCAGTAGTATAAGGCAAGGGGGCACTGAAGCTTTCTTT

d_call: .
clone_size: .
v_call: TRBV7-3
j_call: TRBJ2-3
cdr3_aa: CASSSQGADTQYF
cdr3_nt: TGTGCCAGCAGCTCACAGGGTGCAGATACGCAGTATTTT